This T cell receptor beta chain comes out of a study of tumor-infiltrating lymphocytes in primary liver carcinoma. From around 500 ng of total RNA, TCR beta-specific cDNA was reverse-transcribed using a constant-region primer. Investigators got TCR beta libraries out of three nested multiplex PCR rounds, done with slightly modified ARM-PCR. The first two PCR rounds used TRBV1-TRBV30 forward primers with a C-beta reverse primer, about 10 cycles each. TCRdb fed the multiplex PCR reads into MiXCR, producing one record per CDR3 protein. The sample shows about 120,000 distinct CDR3 sequences, under 70% of them seen only once. V was pared by 4 bases and J by 4 bases, with 20 bases between. The CDR3 totals 15 residues. CDR1 is SQVTM and CDR2 is ANQGSEA in the germline V gene. General study results and limits: Tumor samples exhibited a significantly greater top-250-clone fraction than blood samples (p = 0.039). Lesser overlap characterized tumor-adjacent and tumor-blood pairs relative to tumor region pairs.

Bulk tissue was left unsorted, and RNA and DNA were co-extracted from 20-30 mg of it. Cases comprised patients with primary liver carcinoma who received surgical resection. These patients lived with chronic HBV infection and had never been treated. Details on this clonotype: Its antigen remains unknown. The conserved closing phenylalanine or tryptophan is absent in this CDR3, likely reflecting a read error.

Specimen: tumor-adjacent normal liver tissue. This TCR came from a woman aged 60-70 years with primary liver carcinoma and hepatitis B virus infection. The gene calls are TRBV29-1 and TRBJ2-7; possibly TRBD1 for D (5 bases). The CDR3 sequence: CSVVGRHGLGYEQYL. CDR3 sequence (DNA): TGCAGCGTTGTGGGGCGACACGGTTTAGGATACGAGCAGTACCTC.